This T cell receptor (beta chain) was retrieved from a study of shared clonotypes between healthy human individuals. Whole-study results and caveats: Collection of samples was limited to blood; tissue repertoires likely differ. Naive CD4 clonotypes were shared across several donors at 5% to 6%.

The CDR3 loop spans 14 amino acids. Trimming pared 1 base from V and 4 bases from J, leaving 5 bases between. Germline V gene data show CDR1 as SGHVS and CDR2 as FNYEAQ. As for this clone: Its antigen is unidentified. The sample has other DNA sequences that encode this CDR3 too.

Here immunoSEQ multiplex PCR was the method, and the copy in TCRdb shows in-frame clones only, minus some. The sample comprises approximately 2.3 million clones, 85% to 95% of which are singletons, and under 0.45% rests with the top ten. V gene TRBV7-6 combines with J gene TRBJ2-6, with D unclear. The receptor's source is a man between 18 and 29 years old in good health. Some clones in this sample may be carry-over from other donors' samples. Sequenced material: naive CD4+ T cells from PBMCs. The subset: CD45RA+ positively selected. CDR3 loop: CASSLVSGANVLTF. The CDR3 nucleotides read TGTGCCAGCAGCTTAGTATCCGGGGCCAACGTCCTGACTTTC.